The 9 T cell receptor beta chains presented below share a single source sample, sequenced in a study of blood T cell repertoires in COVID-19. Repertoires were generated with immunoSEQ multiplex PCR, while TCRdb's copy carries only in-frame clones and drops some. The table lists over 75,000 clones, around 80% of them singletons. Sequences were obtained from peripheral blood. Receptor source: a woman between 50 and 59 years old with acute or convalescent COVID-19.

The chain employs TRBV6-6 and TRBJ2-6, with a weak D call TRBD1 (6 bases). The CDR3 covers 15 residues. Trimming took 6 bases from V and 0 from J, leaving 9 bases between them. Germline loops: CDR1 MNHNY, CDR2 SVGAGI (reference sequence). The CDR3 region has the DNA TGTGCCAGCAGCTCAGGGGTCTCTGGGGCCAACGTCCTGACTTTC. Amino acids: CASSSGVSGANVLTF.

The CDR3 loop is CATSDPGLAGVETQYF. The CDR3 bases are TGTGCCACCAGTGATCCGGGACTAGCGGGAGTAGAGACCCAGTACTTC. The chain couples TRBV24-1 to TRBJ2-5; 14 bases match TRBD2. There are 16 residues in the CDR3. CDR1 is KGHDR and CDR2 is SFDVKD in the germline V gene. V was pared by 3 bases and J by 4 bases, with 3 bases of the junction left unmatched.

V usage is TRBV3-1 (or the pseudogene TRBV3-2) and J usage is TRBJ2-3, with D tentatively TRBD2 (5 bases). The CDR3 consists of 15 residues. Deletions cut 1 base from V and 1 base from J, with 9 bases between. CDR1 and CDR2 (germline): LGHDT, YNNKEL (reference sequence). The CDR3 here is CASSQGERGTDTQYF. The CDR3, as DNA: TGTGCCAGCAGCCAAGGAGAGAGGGGCACAGATACGCAGTATTTT.

The rearrangement uses TRBV18 and TRBJ2-7, with 7 bases aligning to TRBD2. Germline loops: CDR1 KGHSH, CDR2 LQKENI. V lost 2 bases, J lost 0 bases, and 1 base stayed unmatched. CDR3 length: 14 residues. DNA of the CDR3: TGTGCCAGCTCACCATCGGGGGGCTCCTACGAGCAGTACTTC. As protein: CASSPSGGSYEQYF.

In its sample, this clone was seen once. The V gene is TRBV4-3, the J gene TRBJ2-1; 7 bases line up with TRBD1. The CDR3 has 15 residues. With 4 bases clipped from V and 5 bases from J, the junction kept 8 bases outside the gene matches. The germline V gene has CDR1 LGHNA and CDR2 YSLEER. DNA of the CDR3: TGCGCCAGCAGCCCTGACAACAGGGGACACAATGAGCAGTTCTTC. It codes for CASSPDNRGHNEQFF.

V is TRBV7-8 and J is TRBJ1-1; the match to TRBD1 covers 8 bases. The V gene end was trimmed by 5 bases and the J gene end by 1 base; junction bases not matched to a gene: 3. Germline CDR1 and CDR2: SGHVS and FQNEAQ. The CDR3 runs 14 residues. CDR3: CASSQGATNTEAFF. CDR3 DNA: TGTGCCAGCAGCCAGGGGGCTACGAACACTGAAGCTTTCTTT. Combining the CDR3 with reference TRBV7-8 and TRBJ1-1 gives the whole variable domain GAGVSQSPRYKVAKRGQDVALRCDPISGHVSLFWYQQALGQGPEFLTYFQNEAQLDKSGLPSDRFFAERPEGSVSTLKIQRTQQEDSAVYLCASSQGATNTEAFFGQGTRLTVV.

The chain carries TRBV28 and TRBJ2-1; 11 bases align to TRBD2. The CDR3 spans 17 residues. V dropped 4 bases and J dropped 2; count of bases not matched to a gene: 7. The V gene's germline CDR1 is MDHEN and CDR2 SYDVKM. The DNA of the CDR3 is TGTGCCAGCAGTTACACCTTGGGACTAGCGGCCTACAATGAGCAGTTCTTC. It is translated as CASSYTLGLAAYNEQFF.

The rearrangement uses TRBV6-5 and TRBJ1-1; 8 nucleotides align to TRBD1. V lost 6 bases, J lost 4 bases, and 10 bases stayed unmatched. The CDR3 contains 15 residues. Germline values: CDR1 MNHEY, CDR2 SVGAGI. This chain's CDR3 is CASRVTPDRATEAFF. CDR3 coding DNA: TGTGCCAGCAGAGTTACGCCGGACAGGGCCACTGAAGCTTTCTTT.

The chain has TRBV18 and TRBJ1-5; TRBD1 matches at 10 bases. V lost 5 bases, J lost 2 bases, and 6 bases stayed unmatched. This CDR3 has 16 amino acids. Germline CDR1 is KGHSH and CDR2 is LQKENI. Here the CDR3 reads CASSADRGYGNQPQHF. DNA for the CDR3: TGTGCCAGCTCAGCGGACAGGGGGTATGGCAATCAGCCCCAGCATTTT.